The clone carrying this T cell receptor beta chain was seen at least ten times. The antigen remains unidentified. Deletions cut 0 bases from V and 8 bases from J, with 11 bases between. Germline V gene lookup returns CDR1 ENHRY and CDR2 SYGVKD. The CDR3 extends over 15 amino acids. These data are taken from a study of identical twins. Overall study findings and caveats: For out-of-frame beta sequences, excess twin sharing was weaker. Conclusions came from cross-sectional statistical analysis, not from following the same donors.

Template switching added a universal primer site, and cDNA bore unique molecular identifiers. MiXCR was run by TCRdb on the 5' RACE reads, yielding one entry per CDR3 protein. Altogether about 260,000 distinct CDR3 sequences are present, 5.5% to 7% being singletons, with the ten largest covering 3% to 4%. The same data also went into a second study, on yellow fever vaccine responses in identical twins.

Source material: memory (CD45RO+) T cells sorted from blood. The source is a woman aged 18-30 years in good health. This sequence joins TRBV10-3 and TRBJ1-6; D not resolved. The chain's CDR3 is CAISESRVTDSPLHF. The CDR3 nucleotides read TGTGCCATCAGTGAGTCGAGGGTTACGGATTCACCCCTCCACTTT.